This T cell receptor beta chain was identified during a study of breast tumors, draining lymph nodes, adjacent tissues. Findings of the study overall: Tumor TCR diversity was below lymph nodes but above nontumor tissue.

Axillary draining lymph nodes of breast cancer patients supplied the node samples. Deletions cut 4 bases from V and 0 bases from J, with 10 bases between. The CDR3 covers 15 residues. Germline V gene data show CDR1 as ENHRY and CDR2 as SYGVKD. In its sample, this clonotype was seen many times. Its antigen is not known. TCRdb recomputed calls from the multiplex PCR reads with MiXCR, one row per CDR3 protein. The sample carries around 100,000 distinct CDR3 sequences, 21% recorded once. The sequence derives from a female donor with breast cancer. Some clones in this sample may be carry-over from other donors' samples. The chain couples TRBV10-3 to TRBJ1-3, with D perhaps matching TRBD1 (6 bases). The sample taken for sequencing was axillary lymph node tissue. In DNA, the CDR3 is TGTGCCATCAGTGGACAGGAGATCTCTGGAAACACCATATATTTT. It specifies CAISGQEISGNTIYF.